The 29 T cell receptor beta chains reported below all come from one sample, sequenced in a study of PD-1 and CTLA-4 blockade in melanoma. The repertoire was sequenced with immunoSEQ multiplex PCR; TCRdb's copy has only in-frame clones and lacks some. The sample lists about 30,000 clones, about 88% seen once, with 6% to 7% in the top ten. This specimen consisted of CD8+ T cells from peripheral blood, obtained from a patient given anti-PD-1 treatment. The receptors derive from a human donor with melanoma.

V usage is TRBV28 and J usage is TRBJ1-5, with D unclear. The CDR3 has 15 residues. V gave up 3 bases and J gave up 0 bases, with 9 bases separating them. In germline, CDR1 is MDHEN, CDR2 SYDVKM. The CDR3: CASSFNTNSNQPQHF. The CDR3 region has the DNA TGTGCCAGCAGTTTTAATACCAATAGCAATCAGCCCCAGCATTTT. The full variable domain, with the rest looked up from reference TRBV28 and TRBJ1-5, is DVKVTQSSRYLVKRTGEKVFLECVQDMDHENMFWYRQDPGLGLRLIYFSYDVKMKEKGDIPEGYSVSREKKERFSLILESASTNQTSMYLCASSFNTNSNQPQHFGDGTRLSIL.

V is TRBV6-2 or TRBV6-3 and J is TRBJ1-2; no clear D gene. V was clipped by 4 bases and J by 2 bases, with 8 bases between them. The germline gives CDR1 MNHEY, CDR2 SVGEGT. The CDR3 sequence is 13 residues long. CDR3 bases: TGTGCCAGCAGTTTAAGGGAGAACTATGGCTACACCTTC. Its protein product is CASSLRENYGYTF.

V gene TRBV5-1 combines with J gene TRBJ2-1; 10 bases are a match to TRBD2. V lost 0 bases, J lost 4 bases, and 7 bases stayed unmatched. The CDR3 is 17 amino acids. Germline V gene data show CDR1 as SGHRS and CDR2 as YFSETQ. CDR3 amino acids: CASSLGPGLALYNEQFF. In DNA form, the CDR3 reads TGCGCCAGCAGCTTGGGACCGGGACTAGCGCTATACAATGAGCAGTTCTTC.

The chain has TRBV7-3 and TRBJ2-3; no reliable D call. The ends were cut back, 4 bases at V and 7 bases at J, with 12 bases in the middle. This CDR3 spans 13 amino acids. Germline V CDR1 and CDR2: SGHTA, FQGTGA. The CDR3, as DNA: TGTGCCAGCAGCTCGACCTCCGAGCATACGCAGTATTTT. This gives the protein CASSSTSEHTQYF.

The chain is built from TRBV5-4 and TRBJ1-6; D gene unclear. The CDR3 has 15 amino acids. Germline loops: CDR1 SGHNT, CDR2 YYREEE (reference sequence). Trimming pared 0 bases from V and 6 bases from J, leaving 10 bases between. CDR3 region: CASSLVPGGNSPLHF. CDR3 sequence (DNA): TGTGCCAGCAGCTTGGTCCCCGGAGGTAATTCACCCCTCCACTTT.

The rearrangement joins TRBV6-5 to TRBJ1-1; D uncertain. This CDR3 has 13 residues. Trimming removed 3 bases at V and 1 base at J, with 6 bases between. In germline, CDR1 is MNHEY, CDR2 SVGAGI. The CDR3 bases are TGTGCCAGCAGTTATCGGACGAACACTGAAGCTTTCTTT. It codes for CASSYRTNTEAFF.

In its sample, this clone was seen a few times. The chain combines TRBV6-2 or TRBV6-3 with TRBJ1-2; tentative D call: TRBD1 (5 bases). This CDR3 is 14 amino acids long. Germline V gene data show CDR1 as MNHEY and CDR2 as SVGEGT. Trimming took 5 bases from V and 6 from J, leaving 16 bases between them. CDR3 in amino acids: CASSISPRAHGYTF. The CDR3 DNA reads TGTGCCAGCAGTATTTCTCCCAGGGCACATGGCTACACCTTC.

In DNA form, the CDR3 reads TGTGCCAGCAGCGTCGAGGGGGGCTTTAGGGAAAAACTGTTTTTT. This codes for CASSVEGGFREKLFF. V gene TRBV9 combines with J gene TRBJ1-4; weak D call: TRBD1 (6 bases). CDR1 and CDR2 (germline): SGDLS, YYNGEE. Trimming stripped 2 bases from V and 8 bases from J, with 16 bases between. The CDR3 has 15 amino acids.

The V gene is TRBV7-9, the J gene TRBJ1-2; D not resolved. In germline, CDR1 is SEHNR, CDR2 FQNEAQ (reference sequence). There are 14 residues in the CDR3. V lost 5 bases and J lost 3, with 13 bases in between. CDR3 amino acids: CASSGSGEHYGYTF. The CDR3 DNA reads TGTGCCAGCAGCGGCAGTGGTGAGCACTATGGCTACACCTTC.

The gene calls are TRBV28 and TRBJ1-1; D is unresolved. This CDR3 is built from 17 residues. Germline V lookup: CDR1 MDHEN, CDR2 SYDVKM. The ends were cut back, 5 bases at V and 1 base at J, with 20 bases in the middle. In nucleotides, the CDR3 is TGTGCCAGCAGTCACGGGTCTTCTTCGGGTGGGAACACTGAAGCTTTCTTT. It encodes CASSHGSSSGGNTEAFF.

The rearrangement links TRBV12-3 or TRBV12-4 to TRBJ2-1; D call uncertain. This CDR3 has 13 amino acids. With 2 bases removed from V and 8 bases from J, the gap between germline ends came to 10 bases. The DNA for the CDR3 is TGTGCCAGCAGTTTAAGTTCTGGGGATGAGCAGTTCTTC. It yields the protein CASSLSSGDEQFF.

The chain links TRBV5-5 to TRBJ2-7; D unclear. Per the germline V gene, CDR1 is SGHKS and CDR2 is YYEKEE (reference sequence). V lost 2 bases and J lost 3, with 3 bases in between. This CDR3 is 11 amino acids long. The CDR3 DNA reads TGTGCCAGCAGCTTTAACTACGAGCAGTACTTC. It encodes CASSFNYEQYF.

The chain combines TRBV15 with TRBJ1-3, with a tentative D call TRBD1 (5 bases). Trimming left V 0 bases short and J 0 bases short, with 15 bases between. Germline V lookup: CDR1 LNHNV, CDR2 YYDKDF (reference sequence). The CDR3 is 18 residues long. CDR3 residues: CATSRDPSPGHSGNTIYF. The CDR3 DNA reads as TGTGCCACCAGCAGAGATCCTTCTCCCGGACACTCTGGAAACACCATATATTTT.

The CDR3 DNA follows: TGCGCCAGCAGCTCCGGCGGGGGCCCCAATTACAATGAGCAGTTCTTC. Its protein product is CASSSGGGPNYNEQFF. The chain carries TRBV5-1 and TRBJ2-1; a weak D match, TRBD2 (7 bases). V lost 3 bases to trimming and J lost 4 bases, with 17 bases between them. Germline V gene lookup returns CDR1 SGHRS and CDR2 YFSETQ. The CDR3 runs 16 residues.

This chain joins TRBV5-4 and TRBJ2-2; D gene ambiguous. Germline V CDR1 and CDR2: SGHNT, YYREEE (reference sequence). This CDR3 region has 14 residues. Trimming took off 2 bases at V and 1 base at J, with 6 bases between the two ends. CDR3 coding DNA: TGTGCCAGCAGCTTATCGGAGAACACCGGGGAGCTGTTTTTT. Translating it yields CASSLSENTGELFF.

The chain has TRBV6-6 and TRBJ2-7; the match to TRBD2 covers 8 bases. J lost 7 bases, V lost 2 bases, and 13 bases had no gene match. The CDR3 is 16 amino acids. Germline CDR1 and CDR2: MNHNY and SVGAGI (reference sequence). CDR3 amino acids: CASSYLLGGGTGEQYF. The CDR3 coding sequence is TGTGCCAGCAGTTACCTCCTCGGCGGGGGGACGGGGGAGCAGTACTTC.

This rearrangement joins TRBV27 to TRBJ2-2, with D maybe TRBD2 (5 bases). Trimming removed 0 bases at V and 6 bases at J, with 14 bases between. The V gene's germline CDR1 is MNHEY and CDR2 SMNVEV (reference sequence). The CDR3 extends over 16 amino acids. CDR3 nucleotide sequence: TGTGCCAGCAGTTTATCTATCGAACTAGACGCCGGGGAGCTGTTTTTT. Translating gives CASSLSIELDAGELFF.

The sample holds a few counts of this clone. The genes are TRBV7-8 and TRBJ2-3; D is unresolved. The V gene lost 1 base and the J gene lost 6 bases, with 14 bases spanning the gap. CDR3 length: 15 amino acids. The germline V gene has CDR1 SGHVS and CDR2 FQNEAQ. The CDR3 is CASSLVQTGEDTQYF. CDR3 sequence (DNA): TGTGCCAGCAGCTTAGTTCAGACCGGCGAGGATACGCAGTATTTT.

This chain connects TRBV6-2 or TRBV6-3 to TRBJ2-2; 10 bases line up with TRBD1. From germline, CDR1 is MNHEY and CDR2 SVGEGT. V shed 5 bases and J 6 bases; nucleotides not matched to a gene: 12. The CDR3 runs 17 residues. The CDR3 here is CASSRGETGGKAGELFF. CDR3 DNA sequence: TGTGCCAGCAGTAGAGGGGAGACAGGGGGCAAGGCCGGGGAGCTGTTTTTT.

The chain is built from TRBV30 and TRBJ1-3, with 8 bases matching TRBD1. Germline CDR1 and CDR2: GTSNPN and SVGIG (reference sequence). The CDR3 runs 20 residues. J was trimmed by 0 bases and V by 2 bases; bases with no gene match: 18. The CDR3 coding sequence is TGTGCCTGGAGTCATGTACAGGGGGGCGGGACAGCCATCTCTGGAAACACCATATATTTT. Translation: CAWSHVQGGGTAISGNTIYF.

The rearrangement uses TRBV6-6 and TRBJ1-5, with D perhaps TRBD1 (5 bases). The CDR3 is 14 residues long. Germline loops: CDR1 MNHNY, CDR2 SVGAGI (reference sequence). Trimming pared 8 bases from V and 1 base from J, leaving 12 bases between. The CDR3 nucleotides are TGTGCCAGCTTGAACGGGGGAAGCAATCAGCCCCAGCATTTT. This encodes CASLNGGSNQPQHF.

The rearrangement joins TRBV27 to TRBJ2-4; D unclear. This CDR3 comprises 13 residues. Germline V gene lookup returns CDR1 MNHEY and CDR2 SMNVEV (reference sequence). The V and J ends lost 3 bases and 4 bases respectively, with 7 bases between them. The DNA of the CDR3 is TGTGCCAGCAGTTTTGGGCAGAAAAACATTCAGTACTTC. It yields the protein CASSFGQKNIQYF.

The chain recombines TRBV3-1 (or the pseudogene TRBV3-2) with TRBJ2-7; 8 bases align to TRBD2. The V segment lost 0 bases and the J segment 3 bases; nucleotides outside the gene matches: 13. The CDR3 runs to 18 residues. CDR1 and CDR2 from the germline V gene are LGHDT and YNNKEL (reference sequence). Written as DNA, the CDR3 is TGTGCCAGCAGCCAAGAACTGGACTTCGGGACTAGGCTCTACGAGCAGTACTTC. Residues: CASSQELDFGTRLYEQYF.

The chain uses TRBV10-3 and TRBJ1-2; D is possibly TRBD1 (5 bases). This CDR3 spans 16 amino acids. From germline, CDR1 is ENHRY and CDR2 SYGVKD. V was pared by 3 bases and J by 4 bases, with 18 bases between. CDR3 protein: CAISDLSGGATYGYTF. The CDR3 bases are TGTGCCATCAGTGATTTATCGGGAGGGGCTACCTATGGCTACACCTTC.

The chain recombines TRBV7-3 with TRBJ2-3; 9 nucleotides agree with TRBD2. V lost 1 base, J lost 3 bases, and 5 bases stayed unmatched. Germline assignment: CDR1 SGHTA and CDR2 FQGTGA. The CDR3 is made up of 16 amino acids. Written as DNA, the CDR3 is TGTGCCAGCAGCTTAATCGGTAGCGGGGGTACAGATACGCAGTATTTT. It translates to CASSLIGSGGTDTQYF.

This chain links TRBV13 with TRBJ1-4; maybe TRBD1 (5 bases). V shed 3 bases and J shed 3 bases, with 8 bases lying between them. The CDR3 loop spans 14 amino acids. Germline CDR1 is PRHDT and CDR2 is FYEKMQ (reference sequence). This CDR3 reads CASSLTVSNEKLFF. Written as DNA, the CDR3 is TGTGCCAGCAGCTTGACAGTTTCTAATGAAAAACTGTTTTTT.

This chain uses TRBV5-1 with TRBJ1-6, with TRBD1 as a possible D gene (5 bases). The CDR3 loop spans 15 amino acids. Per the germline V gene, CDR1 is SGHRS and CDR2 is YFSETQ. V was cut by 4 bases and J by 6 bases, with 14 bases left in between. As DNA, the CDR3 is TGCGCCAGCAGCACCCAGGGACCTGGTAATTCACCCCTCCACTTT. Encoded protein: CASSTQGPGNSPLHF. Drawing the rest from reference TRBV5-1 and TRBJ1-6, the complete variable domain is KAGVTQTPRYLIKTRGQQVTLSCSPISGHRSVSWYQQTPGQGLQFLFEYFSETQRNKGNFPGRFSGRQFSNSRSEMNVSTLELGDSALYLCASSTQGPGNSPLHFGNGTRLTVT.

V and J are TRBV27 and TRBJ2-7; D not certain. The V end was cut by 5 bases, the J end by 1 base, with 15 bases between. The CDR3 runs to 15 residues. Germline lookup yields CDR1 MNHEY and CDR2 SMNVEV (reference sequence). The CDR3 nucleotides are TGTGCCAGCAGTCCTCTGGGGATGGGATCCTACGAGCAGTACTTC. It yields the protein CASSPLGMGSYEQYF.

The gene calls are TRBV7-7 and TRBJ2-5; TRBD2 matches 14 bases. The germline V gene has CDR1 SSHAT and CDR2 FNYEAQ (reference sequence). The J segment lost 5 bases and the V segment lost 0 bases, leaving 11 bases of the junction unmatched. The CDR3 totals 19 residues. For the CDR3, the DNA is TGTGCCAGCAGCTTAGCGTCAACGGGACTAGCGGGGGACGGGGAGACCCAGTACTTC. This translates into CASSLASTGLAGDGETQYF.